These 9 T cell receptor beta chains came from one sample sequenced in a study of T cells in Graves' hyperthyroidism and ophthalmopathy. TCR beta CDR3 regions were amplified from RNA transcripts. First-round RT-PCR with HTBI primers amplified the TCR CDR3 region. A single record per CDR3 protein comes from TCRdb applying MiXCR to the multiplex PCR reads. Here the sample spans about 690,000 distinct CDR3 sequences, roughly 17% being singletons. Sequencing was done on a sample of blood. The receptors were sampled from a man in his forties or fifties with Graves' hyperthyroidism.

This clonotype was recorded many times. The CDR3 DNA follows: TGTGCCAGCAGTCTAGTCGGATTAGCCCAGCATTTT. It is translated as CASSLVGLAQHF. V is TRBV28 and J is TRBJ1-5, with D hard to call. The CDR3 totals 12 residues. V was pared by 5 bases and J by 11 bases, with 13 bases between. CDR1 and CDR2 (germline): MDHEN, SYDVKM.

This clonotype was seen just once. J is TRBJ2-1 and V is TRBV28; D not resolved. V gave up 4 bases and J gave up 7 bases, with 11 bases separating them. There are 13 residues in the CDR3. Germline assignment: CDR1 MDHEN and CDR2 SYDVKM. CDR3 sequence (DNA): TGTGCCAGCAGTTCCCTCCCTAGGAATGAGCAGTTCTTC. As protein: CASSSLPRNEQFF.

The rearrangement joins TRBV7-9 to TRBJ1-1; D is uncertain. Trimming pared 8 bases from V and 10 bases from J, leaving 14 bases between. CDR1 and CDR2 from the germline V gene are SEHNR and FQNEAQ (reference sequence). CDR3 length equals 11 residues. CDR3: CASSPTPGAFF. CDR3 in DNA: TGTGCCAGCTCCCCCACCCCGGGAGCTTTCTTT.

In this sample, this clonotype turned up a few times. V and J are TRBV4-3 and TRBJ2-7, with D maybe TRBD2 (6 bases). The germline V and J ends were trimmed by 3 bases and 3 bases, with 15 bases remaining between them. The germline V gene encodes CDR1 LGHNA and CDR2 YSLEER. This CDR3 comprises 15 residues. The CDR3 DNA reads TGCGCCAGCAGCCAGGAAGGCGGGAAGGGCTACGAGCAGTACTTC. It yields the protein CASSQEGGKGYEQYF.

This clonotype was counted ten times or more. This chain links TRBV28 with TRBJ2-1; TRBD2 might be the D (6 bases). The CDR3 is made up of 16 amino acids. V lost 3 bases and J 3 bases, leaving 15 bases between the germline ends. CDR1 is MDHEN and CDR2 is SYDVKM in the germline V gene. The CDR3 DNA follows: TGTGCCAGCAGTTTTTTGGCCCTAGCGTACTACAATGAGCAGTTCTTC. It yields the protein CASSFLALAYYNEQFF.

This clonotype was detected many times. V usage is TRBV11-2 and J usage is TRBJ1-1; D may be TRBD1 (6 bases). V was trimmed by 6 bases and J by 1 base, leaving 9 bases between them. The germline gives CDR1 SGHAT, CDR2 FQNNGV. This CDR3 has 13 amino acids. The DNA for the CDR3 is TGTGCCAGCAGTTCGACAGGGAACACTGAAGCTTTCTTT. This sequence encodes CASSSTGNTEAFF.

The gene calls are TRBV30 and TRBJ1-4; no clear D. The CDR3 covers 15 residues. CDR1 is GTSNPN, CDR2 SVGIG, per germline (reference sequence). V lost 4 bases, J lost 4 bases, and 16 bases lay in between. CDR3 DNA sequence: TGTGCCTGGAATGGGGTAGGAGGTATTAATGAAAAACTGTTTTTT. It yields the protein CAWNGVGGINEKLFF.

In its sample, this clonotype was seen many times. The gene calls are TRBV7-3 and TRBJ2-2; D unresolved. V was shortened by 2 bases and J by 0 bases, with 10 bases between the two germline ends. Germline V lookup: CDR1 SGHTA, CDR2 FQGTGA. The CDR3 extends over 16 amino acids. DNA for the CDR3: TGTGCCAGCAGCTTAGGGTCGGGCGCGAACACCGGGGAGCTGTTTTTT. It translates to CASSLGSGANTGELFF.

This clonotype was detected ten times or more. The rearrangement links TRBV28 to TRBJ1-5, with D unresolved. Germline loops: CDR1 MDHEN, CDR2 SYDVKM. Trimming took off 3 bases at V and 7 bases at J, with 10 bases between the two ends. CDR3 size: 13 residues. CDR3 in amino acids: CASSFQEFQPQHF. CDR3 DNA sequence: TGTGCCAGCAGTTTCCAGGAGTTCCAGCCCCAGCATTTT.